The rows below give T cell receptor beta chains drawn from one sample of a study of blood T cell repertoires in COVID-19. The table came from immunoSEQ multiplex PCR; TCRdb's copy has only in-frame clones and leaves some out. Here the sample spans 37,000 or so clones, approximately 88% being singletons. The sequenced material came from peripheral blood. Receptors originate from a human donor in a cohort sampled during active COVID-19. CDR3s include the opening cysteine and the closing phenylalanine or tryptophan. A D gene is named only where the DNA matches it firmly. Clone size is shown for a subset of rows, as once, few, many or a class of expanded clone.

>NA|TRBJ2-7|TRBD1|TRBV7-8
CASSLAGQVYEQYF
TGTGCCAGCAGCTTAGCGGGACAGGTATACGAGCAGTACTTC
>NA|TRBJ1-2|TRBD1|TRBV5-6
CASSLDRRGYTF
TGTGCCAGCAGCCTGGACAGGCGTGGCTACACCTTC
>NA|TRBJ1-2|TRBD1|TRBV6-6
CASSQGDRANYGYTF
TGTGCCAGCAGTCAGGGGGACAGAGCTAACTATGGCTACACCTTC
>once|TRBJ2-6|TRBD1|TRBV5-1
CASSPSGGAGANVLTF
TGCGCCAGCAGCCCATCAGGGGGCGCTGGGGCCAACGTCCTGACTTTC
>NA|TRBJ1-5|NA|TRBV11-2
CASSVGQNQPQHF
TGTGCCAGCAGTGTCGGACAGAATCAGCCCCAGCATTTT
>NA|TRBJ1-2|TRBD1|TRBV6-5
CASSPGTGIYGYTF
TGTGCCAGCAGTCCCGGGACAGGGATCTATGGCTACACCTTC
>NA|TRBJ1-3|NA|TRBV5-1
CASSVGGGNSGNTIYF
TGCGCCAGCTCTGTTGGGGGGGGCAACTCTGGAAACACCATATATTTT
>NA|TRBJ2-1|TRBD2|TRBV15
CATSRVRAGGGEQFF
TGTGCCACCAGCAGAGTCCGGGCGGGGGGCGGTGAGCAGTTCTTC
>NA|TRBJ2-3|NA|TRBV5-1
CASSLGHSTDTQYF
TGCGCCAGCAGCTTGGGACATTCCACAGATACGCAGTATTTT
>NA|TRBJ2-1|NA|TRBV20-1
CSASGHLSLVITNEQFF
TGCAGTGCCAGTGGACACCTTTCCTTGGTGATCACCAATGAGCAGTTCTTC
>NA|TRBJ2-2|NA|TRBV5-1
CASSIGTPTNTGELFF
TGCGCCAGCAGCATCGGGACACCTACGAACACCGGGGAGCTGTTTTTT
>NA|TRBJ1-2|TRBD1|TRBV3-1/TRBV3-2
CASSQDQKTGGSYTF
TGTGCCAGCAGCCAAGATCAGAAAACAGGGGGTAGCTACACCTTC
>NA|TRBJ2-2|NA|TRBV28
CASSSGTGELFF
TGTGCCAGCAGTTCAGGCACCGGGGAGCTGTTTTTT
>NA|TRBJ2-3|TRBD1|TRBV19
CASSIQQGSTDTQYF
TGTGCCAGTAGTATCCAACAGGGGTCCACAGATACGCAGTATTTT
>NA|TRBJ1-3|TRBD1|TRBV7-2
CASSLAGQGTGNTIYF
TGTGCCAGCAGCTTAGCGGGACAGGGCACTGGAAACACCATATATTTT
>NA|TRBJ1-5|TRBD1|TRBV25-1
CASSDTGGRQPQHF
TGTGCCAGCAGTGATACAGGGGGCCGACAGCCCCAGCATTTT
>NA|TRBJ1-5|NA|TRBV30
CAWSVLTGSQPQHF
TGTGCCTGGAGTGTACTAACAGGGAGTCAGCCCCAGCATTTT
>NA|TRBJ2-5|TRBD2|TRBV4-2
CASSQWTSAQETQYF
TGTGCCAGCAGCCAATGGACTAGCGCTCAAGAGACCCAGTACTTC
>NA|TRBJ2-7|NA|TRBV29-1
CSVEPLLTYEQYF
TGCAGCGTTGAACCACTCTTGACCTACGAGCAGTACTTC
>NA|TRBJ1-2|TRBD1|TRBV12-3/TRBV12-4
CASSARDRADYTF
TGTGCCAGCAGTGCGCGGGACAGGGCTGACTACACCTTC
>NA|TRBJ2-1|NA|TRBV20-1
CSATSEREQFF
TGCAGTGCCACATCCGAGCGGGAGCAGTTCTTC
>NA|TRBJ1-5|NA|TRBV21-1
CASTHPGTGAYGSNQPQHF
TGTGCCAGCACCCACCCCGGGACAGGCGCCTATGGTAGCAATCAACCCCAGCATTTT
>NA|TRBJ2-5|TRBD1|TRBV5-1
CASSSGQGNQETQYF
TGCGCCAGCAGCTCGGGACAGGGGAATCAAGAGACCCAGTACTTC
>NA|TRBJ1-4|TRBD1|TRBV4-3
CASSHTAARGPGTNEKLFF
TGCGCCAGCAGCCACACCGCCGCCAGGGGGCCGGGGACTAATGAAAAACTGTTTTTT
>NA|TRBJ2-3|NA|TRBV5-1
CASSLVAGEDTQYF
TGCGCCAGCAGCTTGGTCGCAGGGGAAGATACGCAGTATTTT
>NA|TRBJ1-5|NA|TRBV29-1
CSVKTALNQPQHF
TGCAGCGTTAAGACAGCCTTAAATCAGCCCCAGCATTTT
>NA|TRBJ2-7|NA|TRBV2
CASTYMGLHEQYF
TGTGCCAGCACCTATATGGGGCTCCACGAGCAGTACTTC
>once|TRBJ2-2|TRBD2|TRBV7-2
CASSPGGSTNTGELFF
TGTGCCAGCAGCCCGGGGGGGTCCACGAACACCGGGGAGCTGTTTTTT
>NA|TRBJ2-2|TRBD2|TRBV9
CASSVVLAGVPGTGELFF
TGTGCCAGCAGCGTAGTTCTGGCGGGAGTCCCCGGAACCGGGGAGCTGTTTTTT
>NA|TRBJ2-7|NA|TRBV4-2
CASSQELPTSPPYEQYF
TGTGCCAGCAGCCAAGAGCTACCAACTAGCCCCCCCTACGAGCAGTACTTC
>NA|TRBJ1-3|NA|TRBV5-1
CASSLGAGTGNTIYF
TGCGCCAGCAGCTTGGGAGCAGGGACAGGAAACACCATATATTTT
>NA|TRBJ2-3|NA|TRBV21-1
CASLLGPVSTDTQYF
TGTGCCAGCCTACTGGGGCCAGTTAGCACAGATACGCAGTATTTT
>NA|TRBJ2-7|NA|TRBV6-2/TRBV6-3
CASSSRGQISYEQYF
TGTGCCAGCAGTTCACGCGGACAAATCTCCTACGAGCAGTACTTC
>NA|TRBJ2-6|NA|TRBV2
CASSEFLPATTSSGANVLTF
TGTGCCAGCAGTGAGTTCCTCCCGGCCACGACAAGCTCTGGGGCCAACGTCCTGACTTTC
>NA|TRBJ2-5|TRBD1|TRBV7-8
CASSPQTGEWETQYF
TGTGCCAGCAGCCCCCAGACAGGGGAGTGGGAGACCCAGTACTTC
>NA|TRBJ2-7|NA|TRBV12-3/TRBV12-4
CASRADTYEQYF
TGTGCCAGCAGGGCGGACACCTACGAGCAGTACTTC
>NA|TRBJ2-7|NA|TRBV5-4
CASSSDGGYEQYF
TGTGCCAGCAGCTCTGACGGAGGATACGAGCAGTACTTC